A selection of T cell receptor beta chains follows, all from one sample in a study of cytomegalovirus exposure and HLA in healthy donors. This table comes from immunoSEQ multiplex PCR, and its TCRdb copy is limited to in-frame clones, with some not included. The repertoire holds approximately 150,000 clones, with more than 60% as singletons. Sequencing was performed on PBMCs. All receptors come from a woman aged 40 to 50 in good health and CMV-seropositive. Each CDR3 is given with its conserved first and last residue. A D gene is named only where the DNA matches it firmly. Only part of the rows carry a size: once, few, many, or a class if the clone is expanded.

>.|TRBV7-2|TRBJ1-1|TRBD1
CASSLRTGGAGTEAFF
TGTGCCAGCAGCTTACGGACAGGGGGCGCCGGCACTGAAGCTTTCTTT
>.|TRBV12-5|TRBJ1-1|.
CASGLTGYAEAFF
TGTGCTAGTGGTTTGACAGGGTACGCTGAAGCTTTCTTT
>.|TRBV30|TRBJ2-6|.
CAWRAGTGANGLTF
TGTGCCTGGAGGGCGGGGACTGGGGCCAACGGCCTGACTTTC
>.|TRBV7-2|TRBJ2-2|TRBD2
CASSRGANTGELFF
TGTGCCAGCAGCCGGGGGGCGAACACCGGGGAGCTGTTTTTT
>.|TRBV21-1|TRBJ2-1|.
CASSKVVNEQFF
TGTGCCAGCAGCAAAGTCGTCAATGAGCAGTTCTTC
>.|TRBV29-1|TRBJ2-7|.
CSASRALGSYEQYF
TGCAGCGCTAGCCGTGCGTTGGGCTCCTACGAGCAGTACTTC
>.|TRBV4-2|TRBJ2-7|TRBD1
CASSRLARDSSYEQYF
TGTGCCAGCAGCCGGCTGGCGAGGGACAGCTCCTACGAGCAGTACTTC
>few|TRBV30|TRBJ2-4|TRBD2
CAMLAGGPNIQYF
TGTGCCATGCTGGCGGGGGGGCCGAACATTCAGTACTTC
>.|TRBV4-1|TRBJ1-1|.
CASSQEGGPVNTEAFF
TGCGCCAGCAGCCAAGAGGGGGGGCCGGTGAACACTGAAGCTTTCTTT
>.|TRBV7-2|TRBJ1-1|.
CASSPRGTEAFF
TGTGCCAGCAGCCCCAGAGGCACTGAAGCTTTCTTT
>.|TRBV6-5|TRBJ2-3|TRBD2
CATGGVGRTDTQYF
TGTGCCACCGGGGGGGTGGGGCGCACAGATACGCAGTATTTT
>.|TRBV28|TRBJ1-2|.
CASTTGGYYGYTF
TGTGCCAGCACCACGGGGGGGTACTATGGCTACACCTTC
>few|TRBV14|TRBJ2-7|.
CASSHSPPYEQYF
TGTGCCAGCAGCCACAGTCCGCCCTACGAGCAGTACTTC
>.|TRBV7-2|TRBJ1-1|TRBD1
CASSLNRGRTEAFF
TGTGCCAGCAGCTTAAACAGGGGACGGACTGAAGCTTTCTTT
>few|TRBV2|TRBJ2-1|.
CASREQGNEQFF
TGTGCCAGCAGGGAACAGGGAAATGAGCAGTTCTTC
>.|TRBV5-1|TRBJ2-7|TRBD2
CASSPTSVGYEQYF
TGCGCCAGCAGCCCTACTAGCGTAGGATACGAGCAGTACTTC
>.|TRBV9|TRBJ2-5|TRBD2
CASSAGTSGGTQETQYF
TGTGCCAGCAGCGCCGGGACTAGCGGGGGAACACAAGAGACCCAGTACTTC
>.|TRBV2|TRBJ1-4|TRBD1
CATQTGVTKKLFF
TGTGCCACCCAAACAGGGGTAACGAAAAAACTGTTTTTT
>.|TRBV15|TRBJ2-5|TRBD1
CATSSDDRVGETQYF
TGTGCCACCAGCAGCGATGACAGGGTTGGAGAGACCCAGTACTTC
>.|TRBV27|TRBJ1-5|.
CASSLSARSNQPQHF
TGTGCCAGCAGTTTATCTGCTAGAAGCAATCAGCCCCAGCATTTT
>.|TRBV7-8|TRBJ2-1|.
CASSLFVAVEQFF
TGTGCCAGCAGCTTATTTGTAGCGGTTGAGCAGTTCTTC
>.|TRBV4-3|TRBJ2-6|.
CASSQDTGANVLTF
TGCGCCAGCAGCCAAGATACAGGGGCCAACGTCCTGACTTTC
>once|TRBV4-3|TRBJ1-2|TRBD1
CASSLSTGGGVVGYTF
TGCGCCAGCAGCCTTTCGACAGGGGGGGGTGTCGTCGGCTACACCTTC
>.|TRBV6-5|TRBJ1-2|.
CASSYSGGGGFDYTF
TGTGCCAGCAGTTACTCTGGCGGGGGAGGATTTGATTACACCTTC
>.|TRBV14|TRBJ1-1|.
CASSQSGRNTEAFF
TGTGCCAGCAGCCAATCGGGGAGGAACACTGAAGCTTTCTTT
>once|TRBV29-1|TRBJ1-2|.
CSVDPRGGGNYGYTF
TGCAGCGTTGACCCCCGGGGAGGCGGTAACTATGGCTACACCTTC
>.|TRBV10-1|TRBJ1-1|.
CASSGLGSGTEAFF
TGCGCCAGCAGTGGTTTAGGCTCAGGCACTGAAGCTTTCTTT